The sequence of this TCR beta chain was determined in a study of cytomegalovirus exposure and HLA in healthy donors. V lost 5 bases and J 2 bases, leaving 16 bases between the germline ends. The CDR3 totals 15 residues. CDR1 is KGHSH, CDR2 LQKENI, per germline. This PCR relied on a set of 60 Vbeta primers and 13 Jbeta primers. Profiling relied on immunoSEQ multiplex PCR, and the TCRdb table lists in-frame clones only, not all of them. The repertoire has fewer than 60,000 clones, 70% to 80% of them found once; the top ten carry approximately 3.4%. The specimen sequenced was PBMCs. The origin of this receptor is a woman in her thirties or forties in good health and CMV-seropositive. The chain uses TRBV18 and TRBJ2-7; maybe TRBD2 (6 bases). The CDR3 DNA sequence: TGTGCCAGCTCATCCTCGGGGGACGGAACCTACGAGCAGTACTTC. Protein product: CASSSSGDGTYEQYF.